This TCR beta chain was sequenced during a study of blood T cells in healthy people across ages. This clonotype was picked up many times. For the second PCR, which ran for about 7 to 11 cycles, a sample-barcoded 5' primer and a J-beta primer mix were used. TCRdb re-derived calls from the 5' RACE reads in MiXCR, one entry per CDR3 protein. The sample carries 900,000 to 950,000 distinct CDR3 sequences, just under 30% recorded once. Another study also made use of these data, one on T cells of mothers and their children. As reported in that work: Per mother, over 9.5 million TCR beta CDR3 reads were obtained; per child, around 2.8 million.

This receptor was identified in a woman in her forties in good health. The material sequenced was blood.

This CDR3 is CSARLDRQGYTF. CDR3 coding DNA: TGCAGTGCTAGATTGGACAGGCAAGGCTACACCTTC. The chain combines TRBV20-1 with TRBJ1-2, with 7 positions matching TRBD1. V was clipped by 2 bases and J by 8 bases; unmatched bases: 5. The CDR3 loop spans 12 amino acids. The germline V gene encodes CDR1 DFQATT and CDR2 SNEGSKA (reference sequence).